Presented here are 29 T cell receptor beta chains from one specimen sequenced in a study of T-cell reconstitution after alpha-beta-depleted transplantation in children. Unique molecular identifiers tagged the TCRbeta library. TCRdb re-analysed the PCR reads in MiXCR, keeping a single row per CDR3 protein. The sample lists about 980,000 distinct CDR3 sequences; under 30% were seen once. This material consisted of PBMCs, mostly from graft donor cells, taken 360 days after TCRalphabeta/CD19-depleted stem cell transplant. These receptor sequences come from a boy less than two years old who had a stem cell transplant for SCID, so the T cells may come from the graft donor.

The V call is TRBV12-3 or TRBV12-4, the J call TRBJ2-2; perhaps TRBD1 as D (5 bases). CDR3 length equals 16 residues. Trimming shortened V by 4 bases and J by 3 bases, and 15 bases separated the two germline ends. DNA for the CDR3: TGTGCCAGCAGTTCCTTGGGCAGGGCCTACACCGGGGAGCTGTTTTTT. Translation gives CASSSLGRAYTGELFF.

The chain is built from TRBV6-1 and TRBJ2-3, with 12 bases fitting TRBD2. CDR1 is MNHNS and CDR2 is SASEGT in the germline V gene. The CDR3 has 18 amino acids. Unmatched junction bases numbered 8, after V lost 4 bases and J lost 0 bases. Here the CDR3 reads CASSALAGGFASTDTQYF. CDR3 nucleotides: TGTGCCAGCAGTGCACTAGCGGGGGGTTTCGCAAGCACAGATACGCAGTATTTT.

This chain uses TRBV7-3 with TRBJ2-1; TRBD2 matches 9 bases. The V and J ends lost 2 bases and 4 bases, in that order; junction bases with no gene match: 3. The germline V gene encodes CDR1 SGHTA and CDR2 FQGTGA. The CDR3 consists of 15 residues. Here the CDR3 reads CASSLVTSGYNEQFF. As DNA, the CDR3 is TGTGCCAGCAGCTTAGTGACTAGCGGTTACAATGAGCAGTTCTTC.

The gene calls are TRBV7-2 and TRBJ2-3; D possibly matches TRBD1 or TRBD2 (5 bases each). Trimming took 4 bases from V and 3 from J, leaving 14 bases between them. The length of the CDR3 is 15 residues. The V gene's germline CDR1 is SGHTA and CDR2 FQGNSA. The CDR3 loop is CASSWGNLWTDTQYF. The DNA of the CDR3 is TGTGCCAGCAGCTGGGGGAACCTCTGGACAGATACGCAGTATTTT.

This clonotype showed up many times. This chain joins TRBV29-1 and TRBJ2-1; D is unresolved. Germline V gene data show CDR1 as SQVTM and CDR2 as ANQGSEA. V lost 4 bases and J lost 0, with 10 bases in between. The CDR3 consists of 14 residues. CDR3 protein: CSVVGGSSYNEQFF. Written as DNA, the CDR3 is TGCAGCGTTGTAGGTGGCAGCTCCTACAATGAGCAGTTCTTC.

J is TRBJ2-7 and V is TRBV5-1; D remains ambiguous. V dropped 2 bases and J dropped 5 bases, with 11 bases sitting between them. Germline assignment: CDR1 SGHRS and CDR2 YFSETQ. This CDR3 has 13 amino acids. For the CDR3, the DNA is TGCGCCAGCAGCTTCGCCGTGACGGACGAGCAGTACTTC. This translates into CASSFAVTDEQYF.

This clonotype came up many times. The chain uses TRBV5-1 and TRBJ2-7; 7 bases are shared with TRBD1. The CDR3 sequence is 13 residues long. CDR1 is SGHRS, CDR2 YFSETQ, per germline. J was trimmed by 6 bases and V by 1 base; bases with no gene match: 4. This CDR3 reads CASSLFTGVEQYF. The CDR3 region has the DNA TGCGCCAGCAGCTTGTTTACAGGGGTCGAGCAGTACTTC.

CDR3 bases: TGCAGTGCCCCGCACTCTAGCACAGATACGCAGTATTTT. Translated: CSAPHSSTDTQYF. The chain employs TRBV20-1 and TRBJ2-3; unclear D gene. V was shortened by 6 bases and J by 0 bases, with 10 bases between the two germline ends. The CDR3 totals 13 residues. Germline-derived CDR1 and CDR2 are DFQATT and SNEGSKA (reference sequence).

The sample holds many counts of this clonotype. The rearrangement links TRBV28 to TRBJ2-5; D is possibly TRBD1 (6 bases). The ends were cut back, 4 bases at V and 7 bases at J, with 13 bases in the middle. Germline CDR1 and CDR2: MDHEN and SYDVKM. The CDR3 has 13 residues. As DNA, the CDR3 is TGTGCCAGCAGTTCCACAGGGTTGGGGACCCAGTACTTC. Residues: CASSSTGLGTQYF.

The J gene is TRBJ1-6, the V gene TRBV29-1; weak D call: TRBD1 (5 bases). The CDR3 is 16 residues long. The germline V and J ends were trimmed by 2 bases and 0 bases, with 11 bases remaining between them. Germline V gene lookup returns CDR1 SQVTM and CDR2 ANQGSEA. The CDR3 nucleotides are TGCAGCGTTGAATTCAGGGAAGACTCCTATAATTCACCCCTCCACTTT. It translates to CSVEFREDSYNSPLHF. The whole variable domain, remainder taken from reference TRBV29-1 and TRBJ1-6, is SAVISQKPSRDICQRGTSLTIQCQVDSQVTMMFWYRQQPGQSLTLIATANQGSEATYESGFVIDKFPISRPNLTFSTLTVSNMSPEDSSIYLCSVEFREDSYNSPLHFGNGTRLTVT.

The gene calls are TRBV12-3 or TRBV12-4 and TRBJ2-2, with 8 bases aligning to TRBD2. J lost 5 bases, V lost 6 bases, and 17 bases had no gene match. The CDR3 loop spans 18 amino acids. CDR3 residues: CASSRKSSGLAGTGELFF. The CDR3, as DNA: TGTGCCAGCAGCCGTAAAAGTTCTGGGCTAGCGGGTACCGGGGAGCTGTTTTTT.

The V call is TRBV6-5, the J call TRBJ2-2, with 7 bases aligning to TRBD1. The CDR3 spans 17 residues. Germline values: CDR1 MNHEY, CDR2 SVGAGI. Germline trimming cut 0 bases from V and 4 bases from J; bases unmatched to any gene: 8. The CDR3 protein is CASSYSDKTGITGELFF. CDR3 in DNA: TGTGCCAGCAGTTACTCTGACAAGACAGGGATCACCGGGGAGCTGTTTTTT.

The chain has TRBV15 and TRBJ2-5; the D is unclear. The germline gives CDR1 LNHNV, CDR2 YYDKDF (reference sequence). The CDR3 covers 14 residues. Trimming pared 2 bases from V and 1 base from J, leaving 8 bases between. The CDR3 DNA reads TGTGCCACCAGCAGACCCGCATTCCAAGAGACCCAGTACTTC. This sequence encodes CATSRPAFQETQYF.

This clonotype occurred a few times. V usage is TRBV13 and J usage is TRBJ2-7, with D unresolved. Trimming removed 3 bases from V and 6 bases from J, with 9 bases in between. Germline V gene sequence: CDR1 PRHDT, CDR2 FYEKMQ (reference sequence). This CDR3 is 12 amino acids long. This chain's CDR3 is CASSFLATEQYF. Written as DNA, the CDR3 is TGTGCCAGCAGCTTCCTCGCGACCGAGCAGTACTTC.

V gene TRBV4-1 combines with J gene TRBJ2-3, with TRBD2 matching 12 bases. The J segment lost 1 base and the V segment lost 1 base, leaving 6 bases of the junction unmatched. The length of the CDR3 is 18 residues. The germline CDR1 and CDR2 sequences are MGHRA and YSYEKL. The CDR3 bases are TGCGCCAGCAGCCAAGCGCTAGCGGGGGGGCTGGGCACAGATACGCAGTATTTT. This encodes CASSQALAGGLGTDTQYF.

This clonotype was counted a few times. V and J are TRBV5-1 and TRBJ2-1, with 8 bases identical to TRBD2. Germline CDR1 reads SGHRS; CDR2 reads YFSETQ. V dropped 6 bases and J dropped 6; count of bases not matched to a gene: 8. The CDR3 has 14 amino acids. The chain's CDR3 is CASMASGGLNEQFF. The DNA for the CDR3 is TGCGCCAGCATGGCCAGCGGGGGTCTCAATGAGCAGTTCTTC.

The CDR3: CASSQDGPGKLFF. The CDR3 coding sequence is TGTGCCAGCAGCCAAGATGGGCCGGGCAAACTGTTTTTT. V and J are TRBV4-2 and TRBJ1-4, with unresolved D. Between the trimmed V and J ends, which lost 0 bases and 11 bases, there was a span of 10 bases. The CDR3 is 13 residues long. Germline CDR1 LGHNA, CDR2 YNFKEQ.

This clonotype was seen ten or more times. The rearrangement joins TRBV12-3 or TRBV12-4 to TRBJ2-2, with unresolved D. Trimming removed 8 bases at V and 5 bases at J, with 9 bases between. CDR3 length: 12 amino acids. In DNA, the CDR3 is TGTGCCAGCGGGCTCACTACCGGGGAGCTGTTTTTT. Protein product: CASGLTTGELFF.

Only a few counts were recorded for this clonotype. The chain uses TRBV5-1 and TRBJ1-2; 7 bases line up with TRBD1. The V gene's germline CDR1 is SGHRS and CDR2 YFSETQ. V dropped 3 bases and J dropped 6; count of bases not matched to a gene: 8. The CDR3 extends over 14 amino acids. In DNA form, the CDR3 reads TGCGCCAGCAGCTACCTTGACAGGGTCGATGGCTACACCTTC. It translates to CASSYLDRVDGYTF.

The CDR3 DNA reads TGTGCCAGCAGTCGACAGGGGTGGTCTCAGCCCCAGCATTTT. It codes for CASSRQGWSQPQHF. This chain connects TRBV6-1 to TRBJ1-5; 8 nucleotides agree with TRBD1. The ends lost 5 bases at V and 6 bases at J; junction bases unmatched: 6. The CDR3 loop spans 14 amino acids. CDR1 MNHNS and CDR2 SASEGT come from the germline V gene.

This chain joins TRBV4-2 and TRBJ1-1; no firm D call. The CDR3 sequence is 12 residues long. The germline V gene encodes CDR1 LGHNA and CDR2 YNFKEQ. V was trimmed by 1 base and J by 6 bases, leaving 6 bases between them. The CDR3 bases are TGTGCCAGCAGCCAAGGTCTGTCTGAAGCTTTCTTT. It encodes CASSQGLSEAFF.

The gene calls are TRBV11-2 and TRBJ2-1, with a tentative D call TRBD1 (6 bases). Germline loops: CDR1 SGHAT, CDR2 FQNNGV. The CDR3 covers 14 residues. The V gene lost 5 bases and the J gene lost 8 bases, with 16 bases spanning the gap. The CDR3 DNA follows: TGTGCCAGCAGCCCAGGGGTAGCTCCGCATGAGCAGTTCTTC. Its protein product is CASSPGVAPHEQFF.

In this sample, this clonotype turned up a few times. Written as DNA, the CDR3 is TGTGCCATCCGGGTCCAGCCCGAAGGAGGTGGCTACACCTTC. Amino acids: CAIRVQPEGGGYTF. The V and J genes are TRBV10-3 and TRBJ1-2; D remains unclear. Germline CDR1 ENHRY, CDR2 SYGVKD. V was clipped by 8 bases and J by 7 bases, with 20 bases between them. There are 14 residues in the CDR3.

This clonotype was found a few times. The genes are TRBV11-2 and TRBJ2-1; perhaps TRBD2 as D (5 bases). The germline CDR1 and CDR2 sequences are SGHAT and FQNNGV. The CDR3 extends over 17 amino acids. The V and J ends lost 0 bases and 3 bases respectively, with 15 bases between them. The CDR3 bases are TGTGCCAGCAGCTTAGAATGGGAGATTCCACACTACAATGAGCAGTTCTTC. Translated: CASSLEWEIPHYNEQFF.

The genes are TRBV19 and TRBJ1-1; perhaps TRBD1 as D (6 bases). Trimming cost V 4 bases and J 1 base, with 13 bases left between them. This CDR3 has 15 amino acids. Germline V CDR1 and CDR2: LNHDA, SQIVND (reference sequence). The CDR3 spells CASSTEGHPNTEAFF. In nucleotides, the CDR3 is TGTGCCAGTAGTACCGAGGGACACCCGAACACTGAAGCTTTCTTT.

This chain links TRBV29-1 with TRBJ2-7; D gene unclear. Between the trimmed V and J ends, which lost 7 bases and 3 bases, there was a span of 16 bases. This CDR3 is 13 amino acids long. Germline V gene data show CDR1 as SQVTM and CDR2 as ANQGSEA. CDR3 region: CSAITTVLYEQYF. The CDR3 DNA is TGCAGCGCAATAACGACGGTTCTCTACGAGCAGTACTTC.

V gene TRBV6-2 or TRBV6-3 combines with J gene TRBJ2-2; either TRBD1 or TRBD2 may supply D (5 bases each). CDR3 length: 14 amino acids. Trimming shortened V by 2 bases and J by 7 bases, and 11 bases separated the two germline ends. The V gene's germline CDR1 is MNHEY and CDR2 SVGEGT. CDR3 loop: CASSYGGIRGELFF. As DNA, the CDR3 is TGTGCCAGCAGTTACGGGGGAATTCGCGGGGAGCTGTTTTTT.

CDR3 nucleotides: TGCGCCAGCAGCTTAGCCCCAACAGGGACAAACACTGAAGCTTTCTTT. Protein product: CASSLAPTGTNTEAFF. V and J are TRBV5-1 and TRBJ1-1; D possibly corresponds to TRBD1 (6 bases). Per the germline V gene, CDR1 is SGHRS and CDR2 is YFSETQ. The length of the CDR3 is 16 residues. V was clipped by 2 bases and J by 2 bases, with 16 bases between them.

This clonotype was detected a few times. J is TRBJ2-7 and V is TRBV5-1; D is possibly TRBD1 (6 bases). V was pared by 0 bases and J by 5 bases, with 9 bases between. Germline V gene sequence: CDR1 SGHRS, CDR2 YFSETQ. This CDR3 has 13 residues. CDR3 sequence (DNA): TGCGCCAGCAGCTTGGTAGGGGGACACGAGCAGTACTTC. It codes for CASSLVGGHEQYF.